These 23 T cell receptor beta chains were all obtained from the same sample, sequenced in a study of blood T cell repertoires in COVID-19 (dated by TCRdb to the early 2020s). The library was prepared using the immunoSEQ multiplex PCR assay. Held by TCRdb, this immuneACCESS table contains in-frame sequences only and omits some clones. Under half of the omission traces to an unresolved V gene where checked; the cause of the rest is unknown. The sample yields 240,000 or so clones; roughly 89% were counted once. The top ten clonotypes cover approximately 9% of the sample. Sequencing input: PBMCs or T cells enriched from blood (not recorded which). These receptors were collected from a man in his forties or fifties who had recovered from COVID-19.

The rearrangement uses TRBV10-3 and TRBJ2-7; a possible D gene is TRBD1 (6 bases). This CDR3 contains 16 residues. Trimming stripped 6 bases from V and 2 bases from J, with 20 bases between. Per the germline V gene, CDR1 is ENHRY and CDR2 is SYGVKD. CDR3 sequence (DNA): TGTGCCATCAGGGAACCGGGACAAACAACAGCCTACGAGCAGTACTTC. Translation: CAIREPGQTTAYEQYF.

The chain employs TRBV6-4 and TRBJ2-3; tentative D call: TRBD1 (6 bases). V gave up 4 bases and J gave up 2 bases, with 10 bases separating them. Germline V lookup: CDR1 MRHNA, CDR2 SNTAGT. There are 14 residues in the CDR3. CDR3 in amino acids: CASSVQGFTDTQYF. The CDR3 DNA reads TGTGCCAGCAGTGTTCAGGGGTTCACAGATACGCAGTATTTT.

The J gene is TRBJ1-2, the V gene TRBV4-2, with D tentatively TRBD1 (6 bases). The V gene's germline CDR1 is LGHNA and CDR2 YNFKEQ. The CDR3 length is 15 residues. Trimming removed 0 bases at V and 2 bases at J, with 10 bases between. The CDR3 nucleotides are TGTGCCAGCAGCCAAGAACGTACAGGGAACTATGGCTACACCTTC. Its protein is CASSQERTGNYGYTF.

CDR3 loop: CASRTSGGPWTGELFF. The DNA for the CDR3 is TGTGCCAGCAGAACTAGCGGGGGGCCTTGGACCGGGGAGCTGTTTTTT. The V gene is TRBV7-3, the J gene TRBJ2-2; 12 bases are shared with TRBD2. V dropped 6 bases and J dropped 5; count of bases not matched to a gene: 7. Germline V CDR1 and CDR2: SGHTA, FQGTGA. The CDR3 has 16 residues.

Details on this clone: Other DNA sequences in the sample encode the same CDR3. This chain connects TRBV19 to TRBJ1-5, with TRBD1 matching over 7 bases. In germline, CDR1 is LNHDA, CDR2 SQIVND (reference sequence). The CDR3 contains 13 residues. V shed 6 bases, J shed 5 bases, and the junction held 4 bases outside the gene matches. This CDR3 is CASSPDRDQPQHF. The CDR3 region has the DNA TGTGCCAGTAGCCCCGACAGGGATCAGCCCCAGCATTTT.

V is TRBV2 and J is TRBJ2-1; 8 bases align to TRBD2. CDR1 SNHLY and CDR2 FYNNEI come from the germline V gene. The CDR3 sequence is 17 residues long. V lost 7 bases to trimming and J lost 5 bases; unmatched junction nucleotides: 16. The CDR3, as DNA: TGTGCCAGCACCCCGTTGGGTAGCGGGGTGCGACACAATGAGCAGTTCTTC. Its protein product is CASTPLGSGVRHNEQFF.

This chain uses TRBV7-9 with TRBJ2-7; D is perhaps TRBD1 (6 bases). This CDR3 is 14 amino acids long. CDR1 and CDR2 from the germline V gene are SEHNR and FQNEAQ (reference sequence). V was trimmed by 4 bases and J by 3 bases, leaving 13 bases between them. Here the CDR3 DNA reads TGTGCCAGCAGCTCCGGGACACCTATCTACGAGCAGTACTTC. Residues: CASSSGTPIYEQYF.

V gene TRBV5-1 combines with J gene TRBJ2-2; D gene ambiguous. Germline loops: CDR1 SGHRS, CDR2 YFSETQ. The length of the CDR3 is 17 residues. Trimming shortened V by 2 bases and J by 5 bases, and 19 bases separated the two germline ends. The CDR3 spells CASSFPLGSLNTGELFF. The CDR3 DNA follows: TGCGCCAGCAGCTTCCCCCTAGGCAGCCTGAATACCGGGGAGCTGTTTTTT.

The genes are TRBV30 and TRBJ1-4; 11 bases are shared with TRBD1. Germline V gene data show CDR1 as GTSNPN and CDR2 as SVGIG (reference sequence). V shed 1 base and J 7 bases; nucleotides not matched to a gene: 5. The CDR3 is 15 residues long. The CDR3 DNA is TGTGCCTGGAGTGGATGGGACAGGGGGAGTGAAAAACTGTTTTTT. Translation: CAWSGWDRGSEKLFF.

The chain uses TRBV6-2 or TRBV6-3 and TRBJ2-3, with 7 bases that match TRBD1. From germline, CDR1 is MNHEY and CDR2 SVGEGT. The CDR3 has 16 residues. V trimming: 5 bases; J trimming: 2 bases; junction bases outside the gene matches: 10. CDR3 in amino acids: CASSKGTETFTDTQYF. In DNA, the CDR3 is TGTGCCAGCAGTAAGGGGACAGAAACCTTCACAGATACGCAGTATTTT.

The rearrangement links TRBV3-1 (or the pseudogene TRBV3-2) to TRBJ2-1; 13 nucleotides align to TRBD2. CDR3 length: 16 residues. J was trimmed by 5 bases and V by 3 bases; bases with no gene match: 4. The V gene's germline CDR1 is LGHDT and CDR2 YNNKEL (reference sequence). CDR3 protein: CASSHGTSGTDNEQFF. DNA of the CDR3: TGTGCCAGCAGCCACGGGACTAGCGGGACGGACAATGAGCAGTTCTTC.

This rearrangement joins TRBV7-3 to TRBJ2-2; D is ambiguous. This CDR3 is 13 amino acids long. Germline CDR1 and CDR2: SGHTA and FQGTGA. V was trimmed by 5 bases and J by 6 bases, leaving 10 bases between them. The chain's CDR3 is CASSHASPGELFF. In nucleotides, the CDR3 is TGTGCCAGCAGCCACGCAAGCCCCGGGGAGCTGTTTTTT.

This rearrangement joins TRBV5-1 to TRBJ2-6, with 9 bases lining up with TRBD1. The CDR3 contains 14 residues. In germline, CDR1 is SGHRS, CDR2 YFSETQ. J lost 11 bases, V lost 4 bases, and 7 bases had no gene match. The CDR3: CASSPRTGEDVLTF. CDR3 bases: TGCGCCAGCAGCCCCCGGACAGGGGAAGACGTCCTGACTTTC. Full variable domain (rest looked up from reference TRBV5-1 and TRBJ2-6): KAGVTQTPRYLIKTRGQQVTLSCSPISGHRSVSWYQQTPGQGLQFLFEYFSETQRNKGNFPGRFSGRQFSNSRSEMNVSTLELGDSALYLCASSPRTGEDVLTFGAGSRLTVL.

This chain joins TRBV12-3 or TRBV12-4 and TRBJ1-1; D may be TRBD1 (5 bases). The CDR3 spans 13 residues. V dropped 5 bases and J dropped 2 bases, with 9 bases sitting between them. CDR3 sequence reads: CASSTTDNTEAFF. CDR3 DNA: TGTGCCAGCAGTACGACAGATAACACTGAAGCTTTCTTT.

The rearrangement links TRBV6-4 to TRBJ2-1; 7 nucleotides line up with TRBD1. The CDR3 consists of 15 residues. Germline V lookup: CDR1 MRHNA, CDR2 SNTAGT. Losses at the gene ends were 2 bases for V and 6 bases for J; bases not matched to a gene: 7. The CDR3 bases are TGTGCCAGCAGTGACAGGGGGCTTTCCCCCAATGAGCAGTTCTTC. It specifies CASSDRGLSPNEQFF.

Written as DNA, the CDR3 is TGTGCCAGCTCACTGGAGGGGACAGGGAAAATCTACGAGCAGTACTTC. It encodes CASSLEGTGKIYEQYF. This sequence joins TRBV18 and TRBJ2-7, with 9 positions matching TRBD1. Germline lookup yields CDR1 KGHSH and CDR2 LQKENI. Trimming at V came to 4 bases and at J to 3 bases, leaving 10 bases not matched to a gene. The CDR3 sequence is 16 residues long.

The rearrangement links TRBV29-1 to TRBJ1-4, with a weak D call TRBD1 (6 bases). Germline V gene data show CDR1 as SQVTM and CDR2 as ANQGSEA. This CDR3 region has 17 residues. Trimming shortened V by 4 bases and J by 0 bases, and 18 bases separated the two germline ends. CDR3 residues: CSVVVPSGGPTNEKLFF. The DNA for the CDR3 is TGCAGCGTTGTAGTCCCCTCCGGGGGGCCAACTAATGAAAAACTGTTTTTT. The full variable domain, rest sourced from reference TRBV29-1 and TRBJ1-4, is SAVISQKPSRDICQRGTSLTIQCQVDSQVTMMFWYRQQPGQSLTLIATANQGSEATYESGFVIDKFPISRPNLTFSTLTVSNMSPEDSSIYLCSVVVPSGGPTNEKLFFGSGTQLSVL.

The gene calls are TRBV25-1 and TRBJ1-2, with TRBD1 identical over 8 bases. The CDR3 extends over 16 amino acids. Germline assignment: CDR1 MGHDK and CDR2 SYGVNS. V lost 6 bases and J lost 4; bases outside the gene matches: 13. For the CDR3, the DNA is TGTGCCAGCAGACCGTCCAGGGGGCGACTAGGCTATGGCTACACCTTC. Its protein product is CASRPSRGRLGYGYTF.

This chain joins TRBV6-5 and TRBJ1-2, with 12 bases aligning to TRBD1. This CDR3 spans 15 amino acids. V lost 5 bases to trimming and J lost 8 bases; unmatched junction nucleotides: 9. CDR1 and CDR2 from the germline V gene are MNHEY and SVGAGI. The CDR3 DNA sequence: TGTGCCAGCAGTCGGGGAGGGACAGGGGGCAGGGGCTACACCTTC. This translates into CASSRGGTGGRGYTF.

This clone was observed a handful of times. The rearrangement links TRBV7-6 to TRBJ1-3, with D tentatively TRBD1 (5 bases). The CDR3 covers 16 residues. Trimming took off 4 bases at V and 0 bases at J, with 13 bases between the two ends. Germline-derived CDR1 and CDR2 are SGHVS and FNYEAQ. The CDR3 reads CASSSPFGGSGNTIYF. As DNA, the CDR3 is TGTGCCAGCAGCTCCCCGTTCGGGGGCTCTGGAAACACCATATATTTT.

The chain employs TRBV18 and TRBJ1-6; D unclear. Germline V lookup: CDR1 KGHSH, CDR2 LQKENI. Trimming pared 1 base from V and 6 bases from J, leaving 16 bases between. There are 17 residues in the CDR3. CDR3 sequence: CASSPREEYGPNSPLHF. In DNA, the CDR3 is TGTGCCAGCTCACCACGGGAGGAGTATGGGCCTAATTCACCCCTCCACTTT. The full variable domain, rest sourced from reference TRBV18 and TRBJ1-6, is NAGVMQNPRHLVRRRGQEARLRCSPMKGHSHVYWYRQLPEEGLKFMVYLQKENIIDESGMPKERFSAEFPKEGPSILRIQQVVRGDSAAYFCASSPREEYGPNSPLHFGNGTRLTVT.

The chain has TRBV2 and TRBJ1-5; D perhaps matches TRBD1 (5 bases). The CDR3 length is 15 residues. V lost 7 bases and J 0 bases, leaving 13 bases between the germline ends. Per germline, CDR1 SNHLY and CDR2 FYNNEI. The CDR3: CASTAGGISNQPQHF. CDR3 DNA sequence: TGTGCCAGCACGGCGGGGGGGATTAGCAATCAGCCCCAGCATTTT.

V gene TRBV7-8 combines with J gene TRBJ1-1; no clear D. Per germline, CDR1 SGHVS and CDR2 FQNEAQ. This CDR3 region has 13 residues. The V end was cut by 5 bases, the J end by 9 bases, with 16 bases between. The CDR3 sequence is CASSRLANTKAFF. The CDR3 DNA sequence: TGTGCCAGCAGCCGCCTCGCGAATACTAAAGCTTTCTTT. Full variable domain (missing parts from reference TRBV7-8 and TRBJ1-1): GAGVSQSPRYKVAKRGQDVALRCDPISGHVSLFWYQQALGQGPEFLTYFQNEAQLDKSGLPSDRFFAERPEGSVSTLKIQRTQQEDSAVYLCASSRLANTKAFFGQGTRLTVV.